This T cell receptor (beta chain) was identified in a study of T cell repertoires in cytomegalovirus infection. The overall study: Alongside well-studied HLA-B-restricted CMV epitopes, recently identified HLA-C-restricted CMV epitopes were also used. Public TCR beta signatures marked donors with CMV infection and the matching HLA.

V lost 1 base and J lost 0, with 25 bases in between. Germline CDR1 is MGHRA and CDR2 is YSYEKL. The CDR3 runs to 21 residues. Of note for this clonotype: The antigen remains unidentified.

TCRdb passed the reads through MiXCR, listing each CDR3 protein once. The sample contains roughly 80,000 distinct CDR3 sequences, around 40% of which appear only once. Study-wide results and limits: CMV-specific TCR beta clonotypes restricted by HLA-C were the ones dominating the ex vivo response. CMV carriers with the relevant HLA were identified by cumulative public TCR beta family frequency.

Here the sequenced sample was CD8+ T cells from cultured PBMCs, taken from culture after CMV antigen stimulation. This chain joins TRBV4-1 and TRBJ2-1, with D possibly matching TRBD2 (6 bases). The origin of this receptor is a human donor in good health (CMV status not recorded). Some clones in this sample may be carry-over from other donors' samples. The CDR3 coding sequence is TGCGCCAGCAGCCAAGTACCCGGGGGTAACAACTACCAGGGCTCCTACAATGAGCAGTTCTTC. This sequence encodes CASSQVPGGNNYQGSYNEQFF.